This entry features one T cell receptor beta chain sequence. As yet, its antigen is unknown. The conserved final phenylalanine or tryptophan is absent from the CDR3, which likely points to a read error. The DNA is omitted, as the CDR3 cannot be located on it reliably, and the CDR3 follows TCRdb's listing. RNA transcripts served as template for amplifying TCR beta CDR3 sequences. First-round RT-PCR used HTBI primers; second-round multiplex PCR followed. TCRdb reprocessed the multiplex PCR reads with MiXCR, giving one entry per CDR3 protein. The sample yields around 660,000 distinct CDR3 sequences, more than 40% seen once. The data were obtained in a study of Graves' ophthalmopathy and Graves' hyperthyroidism. Overall study results and limits: The authors also found most expanded thyroid clonotypes above 0.001 frequency in blood.

Counting both end residues, the CDR3 totals 8 amino acids. Germline V gene data show CDR1 as SQVTM and CDR2 as ANQGSEA. Fresh peripheral blood, around 9.3 ml, was the PBMC source. The sequence was collected from an adult man with Graves' ophthalmopathy. V gene TRBV29-1 combines with J gene TRBJ2-5; the D call TRBD2 from the table was never checked on the DNA. Sequences were obtained from peripheral blood. CDR3 sequence reads: CSVASLAG.